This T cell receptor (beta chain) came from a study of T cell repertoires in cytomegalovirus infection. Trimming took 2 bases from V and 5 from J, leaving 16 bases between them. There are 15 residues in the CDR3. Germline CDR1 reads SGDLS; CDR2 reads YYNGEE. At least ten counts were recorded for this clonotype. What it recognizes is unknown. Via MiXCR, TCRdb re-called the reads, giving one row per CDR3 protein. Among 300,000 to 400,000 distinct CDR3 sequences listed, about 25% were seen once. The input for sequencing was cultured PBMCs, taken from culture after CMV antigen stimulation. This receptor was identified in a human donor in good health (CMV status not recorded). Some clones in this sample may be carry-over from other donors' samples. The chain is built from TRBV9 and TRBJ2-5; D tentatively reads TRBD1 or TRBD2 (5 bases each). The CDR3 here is CASSVWGTPPETQYF. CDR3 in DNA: TGTGCCAGCAGCGTGTGGGGGACCCCCCCCGAGACCCAGTACTTC.